Given below is one TCR beta chain in context. Its antigen is not identified. This PCR relied on a set of 60 Vbeta primers and 13 Jbeta primers. Clones were read by immunoSEQ multiplex PCR, and TCRdb kept only the in-frame ones, dropping some. Among 110,000 to 150,000 clones, about four fifths were seen once, and the ten largest hold roughly 4.5%. This entry belongs to a study of cytomegalovirus exposure and HLA in healthy donors. Study conclusions and caveats: On later analysis, the bulk of CMV-associated TCR beta chains appeared to be HLA-restricted.

This receptor was obtained from a man aged 40-50 years in good health and CMV-seropositive. Sequencing used PBMCs.

CDR3 protein: CASSGWQGFYEQYF. Written as DNA, the CDR3 is TGTGCCAGCAGCGGCTGGCAGGGCTTCTACGAGCAGTACTTC. The J gene is TRBJ2-7, the V gene TRBV14, with TRBD1 as a possible D gene (5 bases). This CDR3 is built from 14 residues. V shed 5 bases and J shed 3 bases, with 14 bases lying between them. From germline, CDR1 is SGHDN and CDR2 FVKESK.